Listed below are T cell receptor beta chains from one sample, sequenced in a study of T cells after posttransplantation cyclophosphamide. Repertoires were generated with immunoSEQ multiplex PCR, while TCRdb's copy carries only in-frame clones and drops some. The sample shows about 14,000 clones, 80% to 85% of them seen only once. The specimen was PBMCs, collected approximately 370 days after allogeneic stem cell transplant with calcineurin inhibitor and methotrexate. The receptors shown here come from a young adult male patient who received an allogeneic stem cell transplant from a related donor, was CMV-positive, and had no GVHD. Some T cells may be the graft donor's. CDR3s include the opening cysteine and the closing phenylalanine or tryptophan. Each record gives: V gene, D gene, clone size, CDR3 length, J gene, CDR3 protein, CDR3 DNA. A D gene is named only where the DNA matches it firmly. For some rows the clone size is stated as once, few or many, or as a class when expanded; others skip it.

>TRBV6-1|TRBD1|-|14|TRBJ2-7
CASSQDRAPDEQYF
TGTGCCAGCAGTCAGGACAGGGCACCGGACGAGCAGTACTTC
>TRBV2|-|-|14|TRBJ2-7
CASSGHLTAPEQYF
TGTGCCAGCAGTGGGCACTTGACTGCCCCCGAGCAGTACTTC
>TRBV7-8|-|-|18|TRBJ2-1
CASSLRDSRGAAWSEQFF
TGTGCCAGCAGCTTAAGGGACTCTCGCGGGGCCGCCTGGAGTGAGCAGTTCTTC
>TRBV6-6|-|-|15|TRBJ2-1
CASSYWAGDYSEQFF
TGTGCCAGCAGTTACTGGGCAGGGGACTACAGTGAGCAGTTCTTC
>TRBV12-1|-|-|12|TRBJ1-5
CASSFHSQPQHF
TGTGCCAGCAGCTTTCATAGTCAGCCCCAGCATTTT
>TRBV2|TRBD1|-|14|TRBJ2-7
CASIRTGGSYEQYF
TGTGCCAGCATTCGGACAGGGGGCTCCTACGAGCAGTACTTC
>TRBV9|-|-|17|TRBJ2-7
CASSVAGGAGPDYEQYF
TGTGCCAGCAGCGTAGCGGGGGGCGCTGGGCCGGACTACGAGCAGTACTTC
>TRBV5-6|-|-|15|TRBJ1-5
CASSPAGGSGQPQHF
TGTGCCAGCAGCCCCGCAGGCGGGTCGGGCCAGCCCCAGCATTTT
>TRBV6-5|TRBD1|-|15|TRBJ2-7
CASSYGTGVFYEQYF
TGTGCCAGCAGTTACGGAACAGGGGTTTTCTACGAGCAGTACTTC
>TRBV6-1|-|-|16|TRBJ2-3
CASSATGSPSTDTQYF
TGTGCCAGCAGTGCGACGGGATCCCCTAGCACAGATACGCAGTATTTT
>TRBV7-2|TRBD2|-|14|TRBJ2-5
CASSSNPRAGAQYF
TGTGCCAGCAGCTCGAATCCTAGGGCGGGGGCCCAGTACTTC
>TRBV19|TRBD1|few|15|TRBJ1-1
CASSTLKDRDTEAFF
TGTGCCAGTAGTACCCTCAAGGACAGGGACACTGAAGCTTTCTTT
>TRBV6-5|-|once|10|TRBJ2-1
CASGAGEQFF
TGTGCCAGCGGAGCCGGTGAGCAGTTCTTC
>TRBV28|TRBD2|-|13|TRBJ2-7
CASSASGLYEQYF
TGTGCCAGCAGTGCTAGCGGTCTCTACGAGCAGTACTTC
>TRBV27|TRBD1|-|15|TRBJ2-7
CASSGPGTGVYEQYF
TGTGCCAGCAGCGGACCCGGGACAGGGGTCTACGAGCAGTACTTC
>TRBV5-1|-|-|15|TRBJ2-1
CASGGDGTIGDEQFF
TGCGCCAGCGGGGGCGACGGGACAATAGGAGATGAGCAGTTCTTC
>TRBV15|TRBD2|-|15|TRBJ2-1
CATSPTSGRVGEQFF
TGTGCCACCAGTCCGACTAGCGGGAGGGTCGGTGAGCAGTTCTTC
>TRBV9|TRBD2|-|17|TRBJ2-5
CASSVGLLAGDPETQYF
TGTGCCAGCAGCGTAGGTCTTCTAGCGGGAGATCCAGAGACCCAGTACTTC
>TRBV4-2|TRBD2|once|16|TRBJ2-3
CASSQATSGIVDTQYF
TGTGCCAGCAGCCAGGCGACTAGCGGGATTGTGGATACGCAGTATTTT
>TRBV5-4|-|-|17|TRBJ1-1
CASSSPNDDRFDTEAFF
TGTGCCAGCAGCTCCCCAAACGACGACAGGTTTGACACTGAAGCTTTCTTT
>TRBV7-9|-|-|14|TRBJ1-4
CASSLASGNEKLFF
TGTGCCAGCAGCTTAGCGAGCGGGAATGAAAAACTGTTTTTT
>TRBV6-1|-|few|12|TRBJ2-5
CASSLESWTQYF
TGTGCCAGCAGCTTAGAGAGTTGGACCCAGTACTTC
>TRBV19|-|-|17|TRBJ2-1
CASSAFLRAQRTNEQFF
TGTGCCAGTAGTGCCTTCCTTAGAGCCCAACGAACCAATGAGCAGTTCTTC
>TRBV9|-|once|16|TRBJ2-2
CASSVEVSFHTGELFF
TGTGCCAGCAGCGTAGAAGTCAGTTTCCACACCGGGGAGCTGTTTTTT
>TRBV6-5|TRBD1|-|14|TRBJ1-1
CASTPAGGRTEAFF
TGTGCCAGCACTCCGGCAGGGGGCCGGACTGAAGCTTTCTTT
>TRBV19|-|-|19|TRBJ1-5
CASSPSRNFAQGSNQPQHF
TGTGCCAGTAGTCCGAGCAGGAACTTCGCTCAGGGTAGCAATCAGCCCCAGCATTTT
>TRBV7-8|-|-|12|TRBJ2-1
CASSPSYSEQFF
TGTGCCAGCAGCCCCTCCTACAGTGAGCAGTTCTTC
>TRBV6-6|-|-|16|TRBJ1-1
CASSYSFNSPNTEAFF
TGTGCCAGCAGTTACTCGTTCAACAGCCCGAACACTGAAGCTTTCTTT
>TRBV18|-|-|12|TRBJ2-5
CASSPKRETQYF
TGTGCCAGCTCACCGAAACGGGAGACCCAGTACTTC
>TRBV28|TRBD2|-|15|TRBJ2-1
CASSLGLAGYSEQFF
TGTGCCAGCAGTCTAGGACTAGCGGGCTACAGTGAGCAGTTCTTC
>TRBV6-1|-|-|14|TRBJ1-2
CASSSTGLVRGYTF
TGTGCCAGCAGCTCCACAGGTCTGGTGAGGGGCTACACCTTC
>TRBV7-8|-|-|15|TRBJ2-3
CASSSTVRRTDTQYF
TGTGCCAGCAGCTCGACAGTTCGACGCACAGATACGCAGTATTTT
>TRBV7-7|-|once|16|TRBJ2-1
CASSLDQVAVYSEQFF
TGTGCCAGCAGCTTAGATCAGGTAGCGGTCTACAGTGAGCAGTTCTTC
>TRBV13|-|few|12|TRBJ1-5
CASGQSNQPQHF
TGTGCCAGCGGGCAGAGCAATCAGCCCCAGCATTTT
>TRBV7-7|-|-|13|TRBJ2-5
CASSGGSQETQYF
TGTGCTAGCAGCGGAGGGTCCCAAGAGACCCAGTACTTC
>TRBV7-8|TRBD1|-|16|TRBJ2-2
CASSLTGGADTGELFF
TGTGCCAGCAGCTTAACAGGGGGCGCGGACACCGGGGAGCTGTTTTTT
>TRBV7-6|TRBD1|-|18|TRBJ2-3
CASSLKPLGQGGTDTQYF
TGTGCCAGCAGCCTTAAACCTCTGGGACAGGGAGGCACAGATACGCAGTATTTT
>TRBV5-4|TRBD2|-|16|TRBJ2-3
CASSKGLAGGVVTQYF
TGTGCCAGCAGCAAAGGACTAGCGGGAGGGGTGGTTACGCAGTATTTT
>TRBV7-2|-|-|17|TRBJ2-4
CASSFNHQGRAKNIQYF
TGTGCCAGCAGCTTCAATCATCAGGGCAGGGCCAAAAACATTCAGTACTTC
>TRBV10-2|-|few|16|TRBJ1-5
CASGDSGRTSNQPQHF
TGCGCCAGCGGTGACTCGGGGAGAACTAGCAATCAGCCCCAGCATTTT
>TRBV6-6|TRBD2|-|16|TRBJ2-5
CASMLLAGVDQETQYF
TGTGCCAGCATGCTACTAGCGGGAGTGGATCAGGAGACCCAGTACTTC
>TRBV7-2|TRBD2|few|16|TRBJ2-5
CASSLARTSGREAQYF
TGTGCCAGCAGCTTAGCCCGGACTAGCGGGAGGGAGGCCCAGTACTTC
>TRBV6-4|-|few|15|TRBJ2-1
CASSESGTDYNEQFF
TGTGCCAGCAGTGAATCCGGGACTGATTACAATGAGCAGTTCTTC
>TRBV2|-|-|15|TRBJ2-3
CASRIDSYIPDTQYF
TGTGCCAGCAGGATAGACTCTTATATCCCAGATACGCAGTATTTT
>TRBV28|-|-|12|TRBJ1-1
CASSPQEWVAFF
TGTGCCAGCAGTCCCCAGGAATGGGTAGCTTTCTTT
>TRBV9|TRBD2|once|20|TRBJ2-2
CASSLVGTSGRYPNTGELFF
TGTGCCAGCAGCTTGGTAGGGACTAGCGGGAGGTACCCCAACACCGGGGAGCTGTTTTTT
>TRBV19|-|once|14|TRBJ1-1
CAVRPSRENTEAFF
TGTGCCGTTCGTCCCAGTCGGGAGAACACTGAAGCTTTCTTT
>TRBV7-7|TRBD2|-|16|TRBJ2-1
CASSLDSLAGGSEQFF
TGTGCCAGCAGCTTAGATAGCCTAGCGGGAGGTAGTGAGCAGTTCTTC